Listed below are T cell receptor beta chains from one sample, sequenced in a study of chemoradiotherapy in HPV16-positive cancers. Sequencing used immunoSEQ multiplex PCR; TCRdb keeps in-frame clones, though not all of them. The sample holds 14,000 or so clones, just under 70% seen once. Sample collection was performed from a patient who underwent chemoradiotherapy. All receptors come from a human donor with HPV-associated anogenital cancer. CDR3s include the opening cysteine and the closing phenylalanine or tryptophan.

V gene,J gene,CDR3 protein
TRBV19,TRBJ1-6,CASSRRAEDNSPLHF
TRBV4-1,TRBJ2-1,CASSQVITSGGRWVVQFF
TRBV6-1,TRBJ2-4,CASSGDRGANIQYF
TRBV7-9,TRBJ1-5,CASSPGQGRGSNQPQHF
TRBV19,TRBJ2-3,CASSQPDGTDTQYF
TRBV30,TRBJ1-3,CAWSGSRVGGNTIYF
TRBV10-3,TRBJ1-1,CATVTGVGYVTEAFF
TRBV19,TRBJ2-7,CASNRGQGYEQYF
TRBV6-5,TRBJ2-7,CASSSGRASEQYF
TRBV5-6,TRBJ1-2,CASSFKGTGVDGYTF
TRBV6-6,TRBJ2-7,CASSYVATGDYEQYF
TRBV19,TRBJ1-6,CASSWTGQNSPLHF
TRBV6-5,TRBJ1-5,CASRLDRGNQPQHF
TRBV19,TRBJ1-5,CASSMGTANQPQHF
TRBV2,TRBJ1-1,CASRLAGDSTEAFF
TRBV2,TRBJ2-7,CASSAPLPVYEQYF
TRBV30,TRBJ2-6,CAWKRVPGANVLTF
TRBV7-2,TRBJ2-2,CASSKLTAGELFF
TRBV11-2,TRBJ2-6,CASSSGTSGGGANVLTF
TRBV4-1,TRBJ2-7,CASSQEDGNSYEQYF
TRBV9,TRBJ2-2,CASGRAGGTGELFF
TRBV10-3,TRBJ1-1,CAISGYENTEAFF
TRBV6-1,TRBJ2-5,CASSGHGETQYF
TRBV10-3,TRBJ1-2,CAISDSGGGYTF
TRBV19,TRBJ1-1,CASREWQGAKEAFF
TRBV28,TRBJ1-5,CASSSANSNQPQHF